The clone carrying this TCR beta chain was seen many times. The target antigen is unknown. The data stem from a study of breast tumors, draining lymph nodes, adjacent tissues. Study-wide findings and caveats: Tumor TCR diversity was below lymph nodes but above nontumor tissue. The lymph node origin of tumor T cells was framed as consistent with a hypothesis, not demonstrated.

Each CDR3 protein is one row after TCRdb ran MiXCR on the multiplex PCR reads. The table includes approximately 230,000 distinct CDR3 sequences, nearly 35% detected once. Axillary draining lymph nodes of breast cancer patients supplied the node samples. The germline V and J ends were trimmed by 2 bases and 6 bases, with 7 bases remaining between them. The CDR3 spans 13 residues. Germline V gene sequence: CDR1 MNHEY, CDR2 SVGAGI. The chain recombines TRBV6-5 with TRBJ2-2; D unclear. Input material: axillary lymph node tissue. The TCR originated in a female donor with breast cancer. Some clones in this sample may be carry-over from other donors' samples. CDR3 in DNA: TGTGCCAGCAGTTACGAGGTGGCCGGGGAGCTGTTTTTT. Amino acid sequence: CASSYEVAGELFF.